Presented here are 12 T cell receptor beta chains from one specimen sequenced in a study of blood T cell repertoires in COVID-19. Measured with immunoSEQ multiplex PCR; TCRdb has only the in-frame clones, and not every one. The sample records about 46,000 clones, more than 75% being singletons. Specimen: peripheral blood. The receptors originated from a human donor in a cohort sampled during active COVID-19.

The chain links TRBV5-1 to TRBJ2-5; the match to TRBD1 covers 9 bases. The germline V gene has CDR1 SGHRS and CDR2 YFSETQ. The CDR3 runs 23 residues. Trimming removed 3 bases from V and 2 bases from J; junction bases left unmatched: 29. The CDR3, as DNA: TGCGCCAGCAGCTGGCCTAATCCGGGACAGGGATCCGCATCCTTCCGAAGACAAGAGACCCAGTACTTC. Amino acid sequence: CASSWPNPGQGSASFRRQETQYF.

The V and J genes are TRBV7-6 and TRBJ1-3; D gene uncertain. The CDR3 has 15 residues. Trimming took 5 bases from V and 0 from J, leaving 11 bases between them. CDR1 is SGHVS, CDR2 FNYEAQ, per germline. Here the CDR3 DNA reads TGTGCCAGCAGCAGACGGGGTTACTCTGGAAACACCATATATTTT. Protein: CASSRRGYSGNTIYF.

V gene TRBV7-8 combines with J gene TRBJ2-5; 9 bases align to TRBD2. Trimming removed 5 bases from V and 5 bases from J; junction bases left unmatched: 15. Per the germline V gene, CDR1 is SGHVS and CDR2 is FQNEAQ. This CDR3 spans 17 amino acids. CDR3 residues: CASSVRSVGGGAETQYF. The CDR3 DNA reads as TGTGCCAGCAGCGTACGGTCTGTTGGCGGGGGGGCGGAGACCCAGTACTTC.

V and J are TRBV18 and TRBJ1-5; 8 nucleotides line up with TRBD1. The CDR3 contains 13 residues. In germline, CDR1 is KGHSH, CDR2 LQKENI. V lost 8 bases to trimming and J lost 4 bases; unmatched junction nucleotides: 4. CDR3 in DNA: TGTGCCAGCATGGACAGGGCAAATCAGCCCCAGCATTTT. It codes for CASMDRANQPQHF.

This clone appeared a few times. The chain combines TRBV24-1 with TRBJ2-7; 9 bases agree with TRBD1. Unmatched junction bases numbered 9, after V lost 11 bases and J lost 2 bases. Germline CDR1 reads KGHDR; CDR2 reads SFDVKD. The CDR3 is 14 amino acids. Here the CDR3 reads CANRRDRAPYEQYF. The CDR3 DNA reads TGTGCCAACAGGCGGGACAGGGCACCCTACGAGCAGTACTTC.

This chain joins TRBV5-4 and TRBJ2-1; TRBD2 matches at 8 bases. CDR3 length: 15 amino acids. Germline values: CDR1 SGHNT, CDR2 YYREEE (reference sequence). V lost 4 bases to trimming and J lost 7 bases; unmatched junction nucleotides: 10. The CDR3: CASSISGGGLNEQFF. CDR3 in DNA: TGTGCCAGCAGCATATCGGGGGGGGGCCTAAATGAGCAGTTCTTC.

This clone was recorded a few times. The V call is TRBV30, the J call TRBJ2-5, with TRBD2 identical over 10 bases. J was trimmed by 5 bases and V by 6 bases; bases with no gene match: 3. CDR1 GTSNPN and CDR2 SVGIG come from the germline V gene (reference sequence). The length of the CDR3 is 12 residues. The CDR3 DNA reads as TGTGCCTGTCTAGCGGGAGTGGAGACCCAGTACTTC. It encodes CACLAGVETQYF.

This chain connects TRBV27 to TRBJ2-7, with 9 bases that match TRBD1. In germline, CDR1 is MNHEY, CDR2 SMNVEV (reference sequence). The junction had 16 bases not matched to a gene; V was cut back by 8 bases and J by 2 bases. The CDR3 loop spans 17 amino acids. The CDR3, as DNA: TGTGCCAGCCCGGAACCCCCTCGACAGGGGGTGGCCTACGAGCAGTACTTC. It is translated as CASPEPPRQGVAYEQYF.

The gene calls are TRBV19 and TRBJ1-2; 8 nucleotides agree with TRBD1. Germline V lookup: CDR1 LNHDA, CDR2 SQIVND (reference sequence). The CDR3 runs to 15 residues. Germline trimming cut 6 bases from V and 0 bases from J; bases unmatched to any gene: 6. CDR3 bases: TGTGCCAGTAGAAACCCGGGACAGGCTAACTATGGCTACACCTTC. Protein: CASRNPGQANYGYTF.

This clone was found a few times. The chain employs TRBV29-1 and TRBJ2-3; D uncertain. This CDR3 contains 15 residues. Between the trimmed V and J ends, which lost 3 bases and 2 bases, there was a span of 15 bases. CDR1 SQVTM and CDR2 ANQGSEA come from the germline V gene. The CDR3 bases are TGCAGCGTTGAGGGCCTATTGTGGAACACAGATACGCAGTATTTT. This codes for CSVEGLLWNTDTQYF.

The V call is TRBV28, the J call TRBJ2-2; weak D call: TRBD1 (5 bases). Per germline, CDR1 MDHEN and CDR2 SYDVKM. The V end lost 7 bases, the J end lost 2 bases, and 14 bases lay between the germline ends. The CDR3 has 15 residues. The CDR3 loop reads CASTRATLNTGELFF. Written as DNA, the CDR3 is TGTGCCAGCACCAGGGCTACCCTAAACACCGGGGAGCTGTTTTTT. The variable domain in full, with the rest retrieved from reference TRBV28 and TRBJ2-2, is DVKVTQSSRYLVKRTGEKVFLECVQDMDHENMFWYRQDPGLGLRLIYFSYDVKMKEKGDIPEGYSVSREKKERFSLILESASTNQTSMYLCASTRATLNTGELFFGEGSRLTVL.

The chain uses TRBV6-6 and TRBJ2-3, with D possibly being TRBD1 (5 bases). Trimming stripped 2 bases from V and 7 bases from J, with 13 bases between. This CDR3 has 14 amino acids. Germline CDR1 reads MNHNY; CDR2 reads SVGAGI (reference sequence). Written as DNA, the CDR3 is TGTGCCAGCAGTTACGGGGCCCGTGAGAATACGCAGTATTTT. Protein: CASSYGARENTQYF.